Shown below are 2 T cell receptor beta chains from a single sample sequenced in a study of shared clonotypes between healthy human individuals. The repertoire was sequenced with immunoSEQ multiplex PCR; TCRdb's copy has only in-frame clones and lacks some. The sample yields over 850,000 clones, approximately 80% seen once. Sequencing input: memory CD4+ T cells from PBMCs. Regarding subset: CD45RA-negative fraction. The origin of the receptors is a man younger than 35 in good health. Some clones in this sample may be carry-over from other donors' samples.

This sequence joins TRBV2 and TRBJ2-7; TRBD1 might be the D (6 bases). Germline loops: CDR1 SNHLY, CDR2 FYNNEI. Trimming took off 5 bases at V and 6 bases at J, with 14 bases between the two ends. This CDR3 is 13 amino acids long. CDR3: CASSSRQAGEQYF. As DNA, the CDR3 is TGTGCCAGCAGTTCACGACAGGCAGGCGAGCAGTACTTC.

The rearrangement uses TRBV7-8 and TRBJ2-7; the match to TRBD2 covers 12 bases. Germline CDR1 SGHVS, CDR2 FQNEAQ. The V segment lost 6 bases and the J segment 4 bases; nucleotides outside the gene matches: 10. The CDR3 length is 16 residues. CDR3 residues: CASSPREGLAGYEQYF. CDR3 in DNA: TGTGCCAGCAGTCCTCGGGAGGGACTAGCGGGTTACGAGCAGTACTTC.